These 15 T cell receptor beta chains originate from one sample sequenced in a study of cytotoxic CD8 clonotypes in ibrutinib-treated CLL. The repertoire was sequenced with immunoSEQ multiplex PCR; TCRdb's copy has only in-frame clones and lacks some. Among approximately 100,000 clones listed, 78% were seen once. The sequencing used PBMCs, collected after 12 months of ibrutinib treatment. These receptors came from a human donor with chronic lymphocytic leukemia.

The J gene is TRBJ2-3, the V gene TRBV11-2; a weak D match, TRBD1 (6 bases). This CDR3 has 13 residues. With 5 bases removed from V and 8 bases from J, the gap between germline ends came to 14 bases. Looked up from germline, CDR1 is SGHAT and CDR2 is FQNNGV. DNA of the CDR3: TGTGCCAGCAGCGGACAACAGGGTGGTACGCAGTATTTT. This translates into CASSGQQGGTQYF.

The chain recombines TRBV4-1 with TRBJ2-1; D might be TRBD1 or TRBD2, each matching 5 bases. CDR1 is MGHRA, CDR2 YSYEKL, per germline. The V end lost 0 bases, the J end lost 6 bases, and 9 bases lay between the germline ends. The CDR3 loop spans 14 amino acids. CDR3 residues: CASSQERGFNEQFF. CDR3 nucleotides: TGCGCCAGCAGCCAAGAGAGGGGTTTCAATGAGCAGTTCTTC.

This chain's CDR3 is CSWGPYYNEQFF. The DNA for the CDR3 is TGCAGCTGGGGACCCTACTACAATGAGCAGTTCTTC. J is TRBJ2-1 and V is TRBV29-1, with D tentatively TRBD1 or TRBD2 (5 bases each). The germline V gene encodes CDR1 SQVTM and CDR2 ANQGSEA. This CDR3 is 12 amino acids long. V was cut by 8 bases and J by 3 bases, with 11 bases left in between.

The chain links TRBV9 to TRBJ1-1; the match to TRBD1 covers 7 bases. Germline assignment: CDR1 SGDLS and CDR2 YYNGEE. The trim removed 3 bases at V and 1 base at J, leaving 9 bases unmatched. CDR3 length equals 16 residues. CDR3 bases: TGTGCCAGCAGCGACCGACAGGGCTCGGGGAACACTGAAGCTTTCTTT. It specifies CASSDRQGSGNTEAFF.

The chain recombines TRBV6-5 with TRBJ2-3, with D perhaps TRBD1 or TRBD2 (5 bases each). V shed 2 bases and J shed 6 bases, with 12 bases lying between them. The germline V gene encodes CDR1 MNHEY and CDR2 SVGAGI. The CDR3 runs to 14 residues. The CDR3 DNA reads TGTGCCAGCAGTTACAATGACTGGGGGGATACGCAGTATTTT. It encodes CASSYNDWGDTQYF.

This clone was recorded once. The chain uses TRBV25-1 and TRBJ1-2, with 7 bases identical to TRBD1. V shed 8 bases and J 4 bases; nucleotides not matched to a gene: 7. Germline CDR1 and CDR2: MGHDK and SYGVNS. This CDR3 is built from 13 residues. The CDR3 region is CASRYRDSYGYTF. Written as DNA, the CDR3 is TGTGCCAGCCGCTACCGGGACAGCTATGGCTACACCTTC.

The V and J genes are TRBV7-9 and TRBJ2-3, with D possibly being TRBD1 or TRBD2 (5 bases each). The CDR3 loop spans 12 amino acids. V gave up 5 bases and J gave up 6 bases, with 9 bases separating them. Germline CDR1 is SEHNR and CDR2 is FQNEAQ (reference sequence). The CDR3 nucleotides are TGTGCCAGCAGCGTCAGGGAGGATACGCAGTATTTT. It encodes CASSVREDTQYF.

The rearrangement links TRBV6-5 to TRBJ1-1, with 7 bases lining up with TRBD1. Germline V gene data show CDR1 as MNHEY and CDR2 as SVGAGI. V gave up 2 bases and J gave up 6 bases; unmatched junction bases: 9. The CDR3 consists of 15 residues. The CDR3 DNA follows: TGTGCCAGCAGTTACCACATGAGAGGGGGCCCTGAAGCTTTCTTT. Its translation: CASSYHMRGGPEAFF.

This clone was seen a few times. This chain connects TRBV9 to TRBJ1-2, with 11 nucleotides matching TRBD1. The CDR3 has 18 residues. With 2 bases clipped from V and 7 bases from J, the junction kept 16 bases outside the gene matches. Germline V gives CDR1 SGDLS, CDR2 YYNGEE. CDR3 in DNA: TGTGCCAGCAGCGTGTTGGACAGGGGGCTTATAACTAGTGGTGGCTACACCTTC. This gives the protein CASSVLDRGLITSGGYTF. Full variable domain (outside the CDR3, taken from reference TRBV9 and TRBJ1-2): DSGVTQTPKHLITATGQRVTLRCSPRSGDLSVYWYQQSLDQGLQFLIQYYNGEERAKGNILERFSAQQFPDLHSELNLSSLELGDSALYFCASSVLDRGLITSGGYTFGSGTRLTVV.

CDR3 bases: TGTGCCAGCTCACCAGAGACAGGGTTGACTAATGAAAAACTGTTTTTT. This sequence encodes CASSPETGLTNEKLFF. The rearrangement links TRBV18 to TRBJ1-4, with 7 bases fitting TRBD1. V shed 2 bases, J shed 2 bases, and the junction held 5 bases outside the gene matches. The germline V gene has CDR1 KGHSH and CDR2 LQKENI. CDR3 length equals 16 residues.

The gene calls are TRBV10-3 and TRBJ1-1; D is ambiguous. The CDR3 has 14 amino acids. The V end lost 5 bases, the J end lost 0 bases, and 10 bases lay between the germline ends. CDR1 ENHRY and CDR2 SYGVKD come from the germline V gene. CDR3 amino acids: CAISTGQMNTEAFF. CDR3 nucleotides: TGTGCCATCAGTACCGGCCAGATGAACACTGAAGCTTTCTTT.

The rearrangement links TRBV30 to TRBJ1-1, with TRBD1 matching 7 bases. Germline V gene sequence: CDR1 GTSNPN, CDR2 SVGIG (reference sequence). J lost 4 bases, V lost 8 bases, and 13 bases had no gene match. This CDR3 has 14 amino acids. DNA of the CDR3: TGTGCCGCGAAACGGGGACAGCGTCTCACTGAAGCTTTCTTT. Encoded protein: CAAKRGQRLTEAFF.

The chain employs TRBV7-2 and TRBJ2-3; D is possibly TRBD2 (6 bases). There are 11 residues in the CDR3. Trimming cost V 4 bases and J 11 bases, with 10 bases left between them. CDR1 is SGHTA and CDR2 is FQGNSA in the germline V gene. Here the CDR3 reads CASSSGLGQYF. The CDR3 DNA follows: TGTGCCAGCAGCTCGGGACTTGGGCAGTATTTT.

V gene TRBV7-6 combines with J gene TRBJ1-3; TRBD1 might be the D (6 bases). The CDR3 loop spans 13 amino acids. Trimming cost V 4 bases and J 4 bases, with 8 bases left between them. Germline loops: CDR1 SGHVS, CDR2 FNYEAQ. For the CDR3, the DNA is TGTGCCAGCAGCTCGGGGACAGGAAACACCATATATTTT. Protein product: CASSSGTGNTIYF.

The chain links TRBV2 to TRBJ1-2, with D perhaps matching TRBD1 (5 bases). V was clipped by 5 bases and J by 0 bases, with 7 bases between them. Germline V gene sequence: CDR1 SNHLY, CDR2 FYNNEI. The CDR3 has 13 residues. The CDR3, as DNA: TGTGCCAGCAGTTCAGGGCCTAACTATGGCTACACCTTC. This encodes CASSSGPNYGYTF.